The next 21 T cell receptor beta chains were all read from a single sample in a study of T cells of healthy individuals. MiXCR, run by TCRdb on the 5' RACE reads, gives a single entry per CDR3 protein. The sample carries around 100,000 distinct CDR3 sequences, 17% recorded once. The receptors were gathered from a human donor in good health.

The table lists this clonotype with a few counts. The chain has TRBV28 and TRBJ2-7; 7 bases fit TRBD2. Germline V gives CDR1 MDHEN, CDR2 SYDVKM. The CDR3 is 16 residues long. V gave up 5 bases and J gave up 0 bases; unmatched junction bases: 10. The DNA of the CDR3 is TGTGCCAGCAGTGCTACTAGCGAAAGGAGCTCCTACGAGCAGTACTTC. Encoded protein: CASSATSERSSYEQYF.

At least ten counts were recorded for this clonotype. The rearrangement uses TRBV14 and TRBJ2-1, with 11 nucleotides matching TRBD2. Germline values: CDR1 SGHDN, CDR2 FVKESK. The junction had 4 bases not matched to a gene; V was cut back by 2 bases and J by 10 bases. The CDR3 extends over 14 amino acids. The CDR3 DNA reads as TGTGCCAGCAGCCAATTTAGCGGGAGGGTAGAGCAGTTCTTC. It translates to CASSQFSGRVEQFF.

The chain links TRBV5-1 to TRBJ2-4; the D is unclear. The CDR3 consists of 16 residues. Germline values: CDR1 SGHRS, CDR2 YFSETQ. The V gene lost 2 bases and the J gene lost 0 bases, with 12 bases spanning the gap. The DNA for the CDR3 is TGCGCCAGCAGCTTTAACTCCATGGGAGCCAAAAACATTCAGTACTTC. This translates into CASSFNSMGAKNIQYF.

The rearrangement joins TRBV9 to TRBJ2-6; TRBD1 matches 10 bases. The V gene's germline CDR1 is SGDLS and CDR2 YYNGEE. The CDR3 is made up of 18 amino acids. Trimming at V came to 4 bases and at J to 3 bases, leaving 10 bases not matched to a gene. The CDR3 coding sequence is TGTGCCAGCAGCCACGACAGGGGGCGCTCATTTGGGGCCAACGTCCTGACTTTC. Amino acid sequence: CASSHDRGRSFGANVLTF.

This clonotype was seen more than once but under ten times. This chain links TRBV10-3 with TRBJ2-1; possible D gene TRBD2, 5 bases. CDR1 is ENHRY, CDR2 SYGVKD, per germline. Trimming stripped 4 bases from V and 6 bases from J, with 13 bases between. This CDR3 has 14 residues. Written as DNA, the CDR3 is TGTGCCATCAGTGGGTCAACGGGATTCAATGAGCAGTTCTTC. Protein product: CAISGSTGFNEQFF.

The genes are TRBV28 and TRBJ2-7; no clear D. Germline CDR1 reads MDHEN; CDR2 reads SYDVKM. V was cut by 3 bases and J by 2 bases, with 8 bases left in between. The length of the CDR3 is 13 residues. The CDR3 DNA is TGTGCCAGCAGTTTCGTAGGACCCTACGAGCAGTACTTC. It encodes CASSFVGPYEQYF.

This clonotype was counted only a few times. The CDR3 here is CASSPSGRARGTDTQYF. CDR3 nucleotide sequence: TGTGCCAGCAGCCCCTCCGGGAGGGCCAGGGGAACAGATACGCAGTATTTT. This sequence joins TRBV9 and TRBJ2-3; 8 nucleotides match TRBD2. CDR1 is SGDLS, CDR2 YYNGEE, per germline. V dropped 4 bases and J dropped 3; count of bases not matched to a gene: 13. CDR3 length: 17 residues.

This clonotype was seen a few times. The chain carries TRBV30 and TRBJ2-3; 11 bases fit TRBD2. CDR1 GTSNPN and CDR2 SVGIG come from the germline V gene (reference sequence). CDR3 length equals 15 residues. The V segment lost 3 bases and the J segment 1 base; nucleotides outside the gene matches: 3. The DNA for the CDR3 is TGTGCCTGGAGCCGGACTAGCGGGCGCACAGATACGCAGTATTTT. Protein: CAWSRTSGRTDTQYF.

V and J are TRBV20-1 and TRBJ2-7; 7 bases are shared with TRBD2. Unmatched junction bases numbered 11, after V lost 0 bases and J lost 6 bases. The CDR3 contains 15 residues. Germline CDR1 and CDR2: DFQATT and SNEGSKA (reference sequence). CDR3 coding DNA: TGCAGTGCTAGAGATCCCCAGCGGGATCGGGGCGAGCAGTACTTC. Residues: CSARDPQRDRGEQYF.

This clonotype was seen repeatedly, ten times or more. This chain joins TRBV29-1 and TRBJ2-5, with 13 bases fitting TRBD2. This CDR3 contains 13 residues. The V gene end was trimmed by 6 bases and the J gene end by 6 bases; junction bases not matched to a gene: 4. Germline V gene lookup returns CDR1 SQVTM and CDR2 ANQGSEA. DNA for the CDR3: TGCAGCGTGTGGACTAGCGGGAGTAAGACCCAGTACTTC. Translation gives CSVWTSGSKTQYF.

This clonotype has more than one count but fewer than ten. The chain combines TRBV13 with TRBJ1-2; D ambiguous. CDR1 PRHDT and CDR2 FYEKMQ come from the germline V gene (reference sequence). The CDR3 length is 11 residues. The V gene lost 7 bases and the J gene lost 6 bases, with 9 bases spanning the gap. The CDR3 DNA follows: TGTGCCAGCACAGGCGGGGATGGCTACACCTTC. It translates to CASTGGDGYTF.

This clonotype was counted between two and nine times. The chain joins TRBV2 to TRBJ2-5; TRBD1 might be the D (7 bases). The germline CDR1 and CDR2 sequences are SNHLY and FYNNEI. The V gene lost 3 bases and the J gene lost 4 bases, with 12 bases spanning the gap. This CDR3 has 14 amino acids. This CDR3 is CASSDARGVETQYF. DNA for the CDR3: TGTGCCAGCAGTGATGCCAGGGGGGTAGAGACCCAGTACTTC.

This clonotype has just a few counts. The rearrangement joins TRBV5-1 to TRBJ2-3, with D possibly being TRBD2 (6 bases). The V gene's germline CDR1 is SGHRS and CDR2 YFSETQ. The V gene lost 6 bases and the J gene lost 4 bases, with 21 bases spanning the gap. The CDR3 extends over 16 amino acids. CDR3 DNA: TGCGCCAGCACCTTAGGAGGGACGGCCAAATCAGATACGCAGTATTTT. Translated, it gives CASTLGGTAKSDTQYF.

This clonotype has at least ten counts. V and J are TRBV5-5 and TRBJ1-1; a weak D match, TRBD1 (6 bases). Deletions cut 4 bases from V and 1 base from J, with 14 bases between. Germline V gene sequence: CDR1 SGHKS, CDR2 YYEKEE (reference sequence). The CDR3 contains 15 residues. Here the CDR3 reads CASSPLGHQNTEAFF. CDR3 sequence (DNA): TGTGCCAGCAGCCCATTGGGACACCAGAACACTGAAGCTTTCTTT.

V gene TRBV7-8 combines with J gene TRBJ2-3; 8 bases align to TRBD1. V shed 4 bases and J 2 bases; nucleotides not matched to a gene: 5. Germline values: CDR1 SGHVS, CDR2 FQNEAQ. The CDR3 runs 15 residues. CDR3 in DNA: TGTGCCAGCAGCTACGGGACAGGCCTCACAGATACGCAGTATTTT. Its translation is CASSYGTGLTDTQYF.

This clonotype occurred a few times. The rearrangement joins TRBV28 to TRBJ2-7, with 8 bases identical to TRBD2. The germline V gene has CDR1 MDHEN and CDR2 SYDVKM. With V trimmed by 10 bases and J by 7 bases, 12 bases remained unmatched. CDR3 length equals 13 residues. CDR3 coding DNA: TGTGCCACCCGAGCCCAGGGGACTAGTGAGCAGTACTTC. This translates into CATRAQGTSEQYF.

The chain recombines TRBV27 with TRBJ1-5; the D gene is possibly TRBD1 (5 bases). The CDR3 consists of 16 residues. V was trimmed by 0 bases and J by 3 bases, leaving 12 bases between them. CDR1 and CDR2 from the germline V gene are MNHEY and SMNVEV (reference sequence). CDR3 nucleotide sequence: TGTGCCAGCAGTTTATCAGCCGGGGCGTACAATCAGCCCCAGCATTTT. Its translation is CASSLSAGAYNQPQHF.

The sample holds a few counts of this clonotype. The rearrangement joins TRBV4-3 to TRBJ2-1; TRBD2 agrees at 13 bases. Germline values: CDR1 LGHNA, CDR2 YSLEER. Trimming at V came to 5 bases and at J to 8 bases, leaving 6 bases not matched to a gene. This CDR3 contains 15 residues. CDR3 nucleotides: TGCGCCAGCAGCAATCTACTAGCGGGAGGGTATGAGCAGTTCTTC. Protein product: CASSNLLAGGYEQFF.

This clonotype turned up a few times. This sequence joins TRBV12-3 or TRBV12-4 and TRBJ1-5; 7 bases are shared with TRBD1. Germline trimming cut 2 bases from V and 0 bases from J; bases unmatched to any gene: 4. This CDR3 is built from 16 residues. The CDR3 loop is CASSLPGQYSNQPQHF. CDR3 sequence (DNA): TGTGCCAGCAGTTTACCGGGACAGTATAGCAATCAGCCCCAGCATTTT.

At least ten counts were recorded for this clonotype. The chain recombines TRBV11-3 with TRBJ2-6, with D uncertain. The germline gives CDR1 SGHNT, CDR2 YENEEA. V was shortened by 3 bases and J by 3 bases, with 15 bases between the two germline ends. This CDR3 is 17 amino acids long. Here the CDR3 DNA reads TGTGCCAGCAGCTTCGTTCGGTTAGGGATTGGGGCCAACGTCCTGACTTTC. As protein: CASSFVRLGIGANVLTF.

This clonotype occurred a few times. The chain couples TRBV30 to TRBJ1-2; tentatively, D is TRBD1 (6 bases). V shed 2 bases and J shed 5 bases, with 18 bases lying between them. This CDR3 has 15 amino acids. Looked up from germline, CDR1 is GTSNPN and CDR2 is SVGIG (reference sequence). Here the CDR3 reads CAWSPRNRARYGYTF. DNA for the CDR3: TGTGCCTGGAGTCCCCGGAACAGGGCAAGATATGGCTACACCTTC.